This T cell receptor beta chain appears in the sequencing data of a study of blood T cell repertoires in COVID-19. Study summary: The analysed material was cDNA or gDNA that came from T cells, B-cell-depleted T cells, or PBMCs.

Profiling relied on immunoSEQ multiplex PCR, and the TCRdb table lists in-frame clones only, not all of them. The table includes about 100,000 clones, roughly 86% detected once. Germline V gene lookup returns CDR1 LNHNV and CDR2 YYDKDF (reference sequence). The CDR3 runs to 18 residues. On this clone itself: Sequence at one end of the junction differs from germline and may be a read error.

The chain combines TRBV15 with TRBJ2-5, with 11 nucleotides matching TRBD1. The TCR was taken from an older woman with acute or convalescent COVID-19. Sequences were obtained from peripheral blood. CDR3: CATTRESGTGGGQETQYF. The CDR3 nucleotides are TGTGCCACCACCAGAGAATCCGGGACAGGGGGTGGGCAAGAGACCCAGTACTTC.